This passage covers 16 T cell receptor beta chains from one sample sequenced in a study of STAT3 mutations in large granular lymphocyte leukemia. Study-wide findings and caveats: In T-cell large granular lymphocyte leukemia, about half of patients showed multiple immunodominant subclonotypes.

Which antigens these TCRs recognize remains unknown. TCRdb's copy holds only in-frame clones and misses some; the assay was immunoSEQ multiplex PCR. The table shows approximately 2,000 clones, with roughly 22% occurring only once. Sequencing was performed on peripheral blood mononuclear cells. All receptors derive from a man between 60 and 70 years old with T-cell large granular lymphocyte leukemia. Some clones in this sample may be carry-over from other donors' samples.

The chain uses TRBV5-1 and TRBJ1-4, with 10 bases matching TRBD1. The CDR3 consists of 15 residues. Germline CDR1 reads SGHRS; CDR2 reads YFSETQ. Trimming took 4 bases from V and 6 from J; bases not matched to a gene: 6. CDR3 loop: CASSTTGTGDEKLFF. CDR3 DNA sequence: TGCGCCAGCAGCACCACCGGGACAGGGGATGAAAAACTGTTTTTT.

There are a few counts of this clone. The chain is built from TRBV18 and TRBJ2-3, with TRBD2 as a possible D gene (5 bases). CDR3 length equals 16 residues. Germline V lookup: CDR1 KGHSH, CDR2 LQKENI. Trimming removed 3 bases from V and 6 bases from J, with 19 bases in between. The DNA of the CDR3 is TGTGCCAGCTCACCCGGATTACGGGGATCGGGGGATACGCAGTATTTT. Amino acid sequence: CASSPGLRGSGDTQYF.

The V gene is TRBV19, the J gene TRBJ1-2; the D gene is possibly TRBD1 (6 bases). Trimming pared 4 bases from V and 4 bases from J, leaving 16 bases between. There are 15 residues in the CDR3. Per the germline V gene, CDR1 is LNHDA and CDR2 is SQIVND (reference sequence). CDR3 sequence: CASSNPKTGLYGYTF. In DNA form, the CDR3 reads TGTGCCAGTAGTAACCCCAAGACAGGACTCTATGGCTACACCTTC.

This clone has more than one count but fewer than ten. V is TRBV9 and J is TRBJ2-1; 9 positions agree with TRBD2. Unmatched junction bases numbered 8, after V lost 0 bases and J lost 7 bases. The germline CDR1 and CDR2 sequences are SGDLS and YYNGEE. The CDR3 is made up of 16 amino acids. The CDR3 here is CASSVDGGGAGNEQFF. The CDR3 DNA reads as TGTGCCAGCAGCGTAGACGGCGGGGGGGCCGGGAATGAGCAGTTCTTC.

The genes are TRBV18 and TRBJ2-7; D may be TRBD2 (5 bases). The V end was cut by 3 bases, the J end by 4 bases, with 13 bases between. Per germline, CDR1 KGHSH and CDR2 LQKENI. This CDR3 contains 14 residues. CDR3 nucleotide sequence: TGTGCCAGCTCACCGAAGACGGGGAGATACGAGCAGTACTTC. As protein: CASSPKTGRYEQYF.

This clone was observed a few times. The CDR3 DNA sequence: TGTGCCAGCAGCCCGTACCGGGACACCTTCAAGGACACCTTC. Translated, it gives CASSPYRDTFKDTF. The rearrangement uses TRBV5-4 and TRBJ1-2; maybe TRBD1 (6 bases). Germline loops: CDR1 SGHNT, CDR2 YYREEE (reference sequence). There are 14 residues in the CDR3. V lost 4 bases and J lost 12, with 22 bases in between. Full variable domain (remainder filled in from reference TRBV5-4 and TRBJ1-2): ETGVTQSPTHLIKTRGQQVTLRCSSQSGHNTVSWYQQALGQGPQFIFQYYREEENGRGNFPPRFSGLQFPNYSSELNVNALELDDSALYLCASSPYRDTFKDTFGSGTRLTVV.

This clone was detected only a few times. This chain uses TRBV30 with TRBJ1-2; D is ambiguous. V lost 2 bases to trimming and J lost 0 bases, with 7 bases between them. Looked up from germline, CDR1 is GTSNPN and CDR2 is SVGIG (reference sequence). The CDR3 covers 13 residues. Here the CDR3 reads CAWSRETNYGYTF. The CDR3 DNA reads as TGTGCCTGGAGTAGGGAAACTAACTATGGCTACACCTTC.

The V and J genes are TRBV30 and TRBJ2-1; no reliable D call. The germline V and J ends were trimmed by 1 base and 8 bases, with 9 bases remaining between them. The CDR3 is 12 residues long. CDR1 and CDR2 from the germline V gene are GTSNPN and SVGIG (reference sequence). CDR3 protein: CAWSAFKYEQFF. CDR3 coding DNA: TGTGCCTGGAGTGCCTTCAAATATGAGCAGTTCTTC.

This chain connects TRBV7-9 to TRBJ2-7; 7 nucleotides agree with TRBD1. The CDR3 runs 13 residues. Germline assignment: CDR1 SEHNR and CDR2 FQNEAQ (reference sequence). Losses at the gene ends were 5 bases for V and 3 bases for J; bases not matched to a gene: 4. The CDR3 is CASSPSGGYEQYV. CDR3 sequence (DNA): TGTGCCAGCAGCCCGTCAGGGGGCTACGAGCAGTACGTC.

This sequence joins TRBV4-2 and TRBJ1-2, with D uncertain. The germline CDR1 and CDR2 sequences are LGHNA and YNFKEQ. Trimming removed 0 bases from V and 3 bases from J, with 8 bases in between. CDR3 length equals 14 residues. As DNA, the CDR3 is TGTGCCAGCAGCCAAGAGCGGGCGGACTATGGCTACACCTTC. It is translated as CASSQERADYGYTF.

Only a few counts were recorded for this clone. The chain couples TRBV5-1 to TRBJ1-2; D unresolved. The germline gives CDR1 SGHRS, CDR2 YFSETQ. V lost 4 bases, J lost 6 bases, and 19 bases lay in between. CDR3 size: 15 residues. CDR3 amino acids: CASSQTVSRTDGYTF. CDR3 DNA: TGCGCCAGCAGCCAAACAGTATCCAGGACGGATGGCTACACCTTC.

This chain joins TRBV20-1 and TRBJ2-3, with D uncertain. This CDR3 comprises 11 residues. CDR1 DFQATT and CDR2 SNEGSKA come from the germline V gene (reference sequence). V lost 6 bases to trimming and J lost 3 bases, with 7 bases between them. Here the CDR3 reads CSAVRTDTQYF. The CDR3, as DNA: TGCAGTGCAGTGCGGACAGATACGCAGTATTTT.

The table lists this clone with a few counts. CDR3 protein: CASSSTGATYNSPLHF. The DNA of the CDR3 is TGTGCCAGCAGTTCAACAGGGGCAACCTATAATTCACCCCTCCACTTT. The V call is TRBV7-7, the J call TRBJ1-6; 7 positions match TRBD1. CDR3 length equals 16 residues. Germline CDR1 is SSHAT and CDR2 is FNYEAQ (reference sequence). Trimming took 6 bases from V and 2 from J; bases not matched to a gene: 7. Looking up the rest from reference TRBV7-7 and TRBJ1-6 gives the full variable domain: GAGVSQSPRYKVTKRGQDVTLRCDPISSHATLYWYQQALGQGPEFLTYFNYEAQPDKSGLPSDRFSAERPEGSISTLTIQRTEQRDSAMYRCASSSTGATYNSPLHFGNGTRLTVT.

This clone was seen a few times. This chain links TRBV5-1 with TRBJ2-5, with 10 bases fitting TRBD1. This CDR3 spans 15 amino acids. Germline V gene data show CDR1 as SGHRS and CDR2 as YFSETQ. The J segment lost 4 bases and the V segment lost 3 bases, leaving 6 bases of the junction unmatched. The CDR3 DNA follows: TGCGCCAGCAGCTCCGGCCGGGACAGGGGAGAGACCCAGTACTTC. This sequence encodes CASSSGRDRGETQYF.

The chain combines TRBV9 with TRBJ2-7; D unresolved. There are 14 residues in the CDR3. Deletions cut 0 bases from V and 0 bases from J, with 7 bases between. The germline gives CDR1 SGDLS, CDR2 YYNGEE. The CDR3 DNA reads TGTGCCAGCAGCGTAGCTGCCAGCTCCTACGAGCAGTACTTC. Translation gives CASSVAASSYEQYF.

This clone was observed a handful of times. J is TRBJ1-1 and V is TRBV7-9, with no clear D. Germline loops: CDR1 SEHNR, CDR2 FQNEAQ (reference sequence). Trimming removed 8 bases at V and 4 bases at J, with 11 bases between. This CDR3 region has 12 residues. The CDR3 protein is CASGRSGTEAFF. In DNA form, the CDR3 reads TGTGCCAGCGGTAGGAGTGGCACTGAAGCTTTCTTT.